This T cell receptor (beta chain) originates from a study of CD8+ T cells in alopecia areata. Study results and limitations: The study found TCR sharing across patients less clear than in mice, possibly for HLA reasons. Alopecia totalis/universalis scalp especially showed more expanded CD8+ clones than normal scalp.

Germline V CDR1 and CDR2: SGHTA, FQGNSA. Between the trimmed V and J ends, which lost 5 bases and 0 bases, there was a span of 7 bases. CDR3 length: 13 amino acids. A word on this clone: Its antigen is as yet unknown.

RNA was isolated and reverse transcribed to cDNA, the sequencing template. The assay was immunoSEQ multiplex PCR, and TCRdb's table has in-frame clones only and misses some. This sample has 200,000 or so clones; about 53% occur once, and the top ten carry approximately 0.5%. The specimen was CD4+ T cells sorted from blood, collected at week 0. The chain carries TRBV7-2 and TRBJ1-1; D not certain. The sequence derives from a human donor with alopecia areata. The CDR3 here is CASSIQVNTEAFF. CDR3 DNA sequence: TGTGCCAGCAGCATTCAGGTGAACACTGAAGCTTTCTTT.